This passage covers 24 T cell receptor beta chains from one sample sequenced in a study of T cell responses to AZD1222 COVID-19 vaccine. Here immunoSEQ multiplex PCR was the method, and the copy in TCRdb shows in-frame clones only, minus some. Among 150,000 to 200,000 clones listed, about 89% were seen once. Source: peripheral blood, taken on day 0 of AZD1222 vaccination. All receptors come from an adult in good health.

The chain recombines TRBV18 with TRBJ1-4, with D uncertain. CDR1 KGHSH and CDR2 LQKENI come from the germline V gene. V was cut by 4 bases and J by 5 bases, with 11 bases left in between. The length of the CDR3 is 14 residues. The DNA of the CDR3 is TGTGCCAGCTCACGGGCAGGAGGGAATGAAAAACTGTTTTTT. Its protein is CASSRAGGNEKLFF. Complete variable domain (other parts from reference TRBV18 and TRBJ1-4): NAGVMQNPRHLVRRRGQEARLRCSPMKGHSHVYWYRQLPEEGLKFMVYLQKENIIDESGMPKERFSAEFPKEGPSILRIQQVVRGDSAAYFCASSRAGGNEKLFFGSGTQLSVL.

V is TRBV30 and J is TRBJ2-5, with TRBD2 matching 8 bases. Germline assignment: CDR1 GTSNPN and CDR2 SVGIG (reference sequence). This CDR3 has 15 residues. Losses at the gene ends were 8 bases for V and 2 bases for J; bases not matched to a gene: 13. The CDR3 reads CARGAGGTLQETQYF. As DNA, the CDR3 is TGTGCCCGAGGGGCGGGAGGAACCTTACAAGAGACCCAGTACTTC.

This clone was counted between two and nine times. V usage is TRBV4-3 and J usage is TRBJ1-1, with 8 bases matching TRBD1. V gave up 0 bases and J gave up 3 bases; unmatched junction bases: 6. In germline, CDR1 is LGHNA, CDR2 YSLEER. The CDR3 length is 16 residues. The CDR3 loop is CASSQDRTGRYTEAFF. In DNA, the CDR3 is TGCGCCAGCAGCCAAGATAGGACAGGGCGGTACACTGAAGCTTTCTTT.

The chain links TRBV7-8 to TRBJ1-2; TRBD1 is a possible D gene (6 bases). The V gene lost 4 bases and the J gene lost 1 base, with 10 bases spanning the gap. The germline CDR1 and CDR2 sequences are SGHVS and FQNEAQ. The CDR3 totals 14 residues. The chain's CDR3 is CASSYRQVNYGYTF. CDR3 nucleotides: TGTGCCAGCAGCTACCGACAGGTTAACTATGGCTACACCTTC. Variable domain in full (rest from reference TRBV7-8 and TRBJ1-2): GAGVSQSPRYKVAKRGQDVALRCDPISGHVSLFWYQQALGQGPEFLTYFQNEAQLDKSGLPSDRFFAERPEGSVSTLKIQRTQQEDSAVYLCASSYRQVNYGYTFGSGTRLTVV.

The chain uses TRBV18 and TRBJ2-5, with D uncertain. The V end was cut by 3 bases, the J end by 4 bases, with 12 bases between. The CDR3 sequence is 14 residues long. CDR1 and CDR2 from the germline V gene are KGHSH and LQKENI. The CDR3 region is CASSPTTRIETQYF. The CDR3 DNA sequence: TGTGCCAGCTCACCGACGACCCGAATAGAGACCCAGTACTTC.

The chain recombines TRBV7-9 with TRBJ1-4, with a weak D call TRBD1 (6 bases). The CDR3 has 15 amino acids. Germline CDR1 reads SEHNR; CDR2 reads FQNEAQ (reference sequence). Between the trimmed V and J ends, which lost 0 bases and 4 bases, there was a span of 9 bases. This CDR3 reads CASSLAGANNEKLFF. CDR3 in DNA: TGTGCCAGCAGCTTAGCGGGGGCCAATAATGAAAAACTGTTTTTT.

This clone was recorded only once. This chain links TRBV4-3 with TRBJ2-3; possibly TRBD2 for D (5 bases). The germline gives CDR1 LGHNA, CDR2 YSLEER. V lost 3 bases and J 2 bases, leaving 6 bases between the germline ends. The CDR3 is 13 residues long. The DNA of the CDR3 is TGCGCCAGCAGCCAGGACTCCACAGATACGCAGTATTTT. This encodes CASSQDSTDTQYF.

This chain uses TRBV29-1 with TRBJ2-5; D perhaps matches TRBD2 (5 bases). The CDR3 extends over 14 amino acids. V lost 3 bases, J lost 3 bases, and 14 bases lay in between. Germline V gene data show CDR1 as SQVTM and CDR2 as ANQGSEA. The CDR3 DNA reads as TGCAGCGTTGATCCGGCCGGGGTAAAAGAGACCCAGTACTTC. Translation gives CSVDPAGVKETQYF. Full variable domain (missing parts from reference TRBV29-1 and TRBJ2-5): SAVISQKPSRDICQRGTSLTIQCQVDSQVTMMFWYRQQPGQSLTLIATANQGSEATYESGFVIDKFPISRPNLTFSTLTVSNMSPEDSSIYLCSVDPAGVKETQYFGPGTRLLVL.

The chain recombines TRBV2 with TRBJ2-1, with D unresolved. Germline loops: CDR1 SNHLY, CDR2 FYNNEI. The ends were cut back, 4 bases at V and 0 bases at J, with 10 bases in the middle. The CDR3 has 15 residues. CDR3 DNA sequence: TGTGCCAGCAGTGTGGTACAGACCTCCTACAATGAGCAGTTCTTC. Protein sequence: CASSVVQTSYNEQFF.

The rearrangement uses TRBV11-2 and TRBJ1-2; TRBD1 agrees at 7 bases. Germline CDR1 reads SGHAT; CDR2 reads FQNNGV. V was pared by 5 bases and J by 0 bases, with 6 bases of the junction left unmatched. CDR3 length equals 15 residues. The CDR3 spells CASSEHRGTNYGYTF. The CDR3 nucleotides are TGTGCCAGCAGCGAGCACAGGGGTACTAACTATGGCTACACCTTC. The whole variable domain, remainder taken from reference TRBV11-2 and TRBJ1-2, is EAGVAQSPRYKIIEKRQSVAFWCNPISGHATLYWYQQILGQGPKLLIQFQNNGVVDDSQLPKDRFSAERLKGVDSTLKIQPAKLEDSAVYLCASSEHRGTNYGYTFGSGTRLTVV.

The chain couples TRBV10-1 to TRBJ1-1, with a weak D call TRBD1 (5 bases). The CDR3 is 14 residues long. The V end was cut by 0 bases, the J end by 2 bases, with 7 bases between. Germline lookup yields CDR1 WNHNN and CDR2 SYGVQD (reference sequence). In DNA form, the CDR3 reads TGCGCCAGCAGTGAGTCAAGGGGCAACACTGAAGCTTTCTTT. Encoded protein: CASSESRGNTEAFF.

This rearrangement joins TRBV28 to TRBJ1-2, with 8 bases identical to TRBD1. CDR1 is MDHEN, CDR2 SYDVKM, per germline. CDR3 size: 17 residues. With V trimmed by 6 bases and J by 6 bases, 18 bases remained unmatched. CDR3 protein: CASSSGQDTLVGHGYTF. DNA of the CDR3: TGTGCCAGCAGCTCGGGACAGGACACTCTCGTGGGACATGGCTACACCTTC.

The chain couples TRBV7-2 to TRBJ2-7; D perhaps matches TRBD1 (5 bases). CDR1 SGHTA and CDR2 FQGNSA come from the germline V gene. The V gene lost 0 bases and the J gene lost 0 bases, with 15 bases spanning the gap. The CDR3 runs 17 residues. The CDR3 coding sequence is TGTGCCAGCAGCTTAGCGCGTCAAAAGGGGTTCTCCTACGAGCAGTACTTC. It specifies CASSLARQKGFSYEQYF.

The rearrangement joins TRBV9 to TRBJ1-6; no definite D call. Germline V gene data show CDR1 as SGDLS and CDR2 as YYNGEE. The CDR3 has 12 residues. V was cut by 0 bases and J by 9 bases, with 4 bases left in between. The CDR3 DNA is TGTGCCAGCAGCGTAGGTGTTTCACCCCTCCACTTT. This sequence encodes CASSVGVSPLHF.

J is TRBJ1-1 and V is TRBV4-2; 7 positions match TRBD1. CDR1 and CDR2 from the germline V gene are LGHNA and YNFKEQ. J lost 0 bases, V lost 0 bases, and 10 bases had no gene match. This CDR3 is 18 amino acids long. The DNA for the CDR3 is TGTGCCAGCAGCCAAGATCTTCGACAGGGCCCCATGAACACTGAAGCTTTCTTT. Its translation: CASSQDLRQGPMNTEAFF.

The J gene is TRBJ2-3, the V gene TRBV15; weak D call: TRBD2 (5 bases). Trimming pared 1 base from V and 2 bases from J, leaving 10 bases between. CDR1 is LNHNV and CDR2 is YYDKDF in the germline V gene (reference sequence). The CDR3 is made up of 15 amino acids. The CDR3 loop reads CATSRGTRVTDTQYF. The CDR3 DNA is TGTGCCACCAGCAGAGGAACTAGAGTCACAGATACGCAGTATTTT.

V usage is TRBV10-2 and J usage is TRBJ2-5; unclear D gene. The CDR3 is made up of 12 amino acids. The V end was cut by 0 bases, the J end by 7 bases, with 6 bases between. CDR1 and CDR2 from the germline V gene are WSHSY and SAAADI. The CDR3 DNA reads TGCGCCAGCAGTGAGTCCAGAGGGACCCAGTACTTC. Its translation: CASSESRGTQYF.

The chain has TRBV7-3 and TRBJ2-1, with D possibly called TRBD1 or TRBD2 (5 bases each). V was trimmed by 5 bases and J by 5 bases, leaving 13 bases between them. The CDR3 runs to 14 residues. In germline, CDR1 is SGHTA, CDR2 FQGTGA. In DNA, the CDR3 is TGTGCCAGCAGCCGGGGCTCTGAGCACAATGAGCAGTTCTTC. Protein: CASSRGSEHNEQFF. Looking up the rest from reference TRBV7-3 and TRBJ2-1 gives the full variable domain: GAGVSQTPSNKVTEKGKYVELRCDPISGHTALYWYRQSLGQGPEFLIYFQGTGAADDSGLPNDRFFAVRPEGSVSTLKIQRTERGDSAVYLCASSRGSEHNEQFFGPGTRLTVL.

The rearrangement uses TRBV19 and TRBJ1-5; 9 nucleotides agree with TRBD1. There are 16 residues in the CDR3. The J segment lost 4 bases and the V segment lost 6 bases, leaving 10 bases of the junction unmatched. Germline assignment: CDR1 LNHDA and CDR2 SQIVND (reference sequence). CDR3 DNA: TGTGCCAGTAGAAATACCCGGGGGACAGGGAATCAGCCCCAGCATTTT. Translating it yields CASRNTRGTGNQPQHF.

This clone was observed many times. The chain carries TRBV7-6 and TRBJ2-2; TRBD2 agrees at 10 bases. The CDR3 is made up of 19 amino acids. J was trimmed by 2 bases and V by 1 base; bases with no gene match: 10. From germline, CDR1 is SGHVS and CDR2 FNYEAQ. The CDR3 DNA reads TGTGCCAGCAGCTTAGTGACCGTAGCGGGGGGCTACAACACCGGGGAGCTGTTTTTT. Translation: CASSLVTVAGGYNTGELFF.

This sequence joins TRBV18 and TRBJ1-5; 9 bases map to TRBD1. Germline V gene lookup returns CDR1 KGHSH and CDR2 LQKENI. The junction had 5 bases not matched to a gene; V was cut back by 5 bases and J by 6 bases. CDR3 size: 14 residues. Here the CDR3 reads CASSGDRVGQPQHF. CDR3 bases: TGTGCCAGCTCAGGGGACAGGGTCGGTCAGCCCCAGCATTTT.

This clone is a singleton in its sample. The J gene is TRBJ1-5, the V gene TRBV5-8; D gene uncertain. CDR1 is SGHTS, CDR2 YDEGEE, per germline. Trimming left V 0 bases short and J 0 bases short, with 10 bases between. The length of the CDR3 is 16 residues. In DNA form, the CDR3 reads TGTGCCAGCAGCTTGGCCCCATCGTATAGCAATCAGCCCCAGCATTTT. It yields the protein CASSLAPSYSNQPQHF.

This clone was observed a handful of times. The chain recombines TRBV6-5 with TRBJ1-2; TRBD1 might be the D (5 bases). This CDR3 has 13 residues. The ends were cut back, 8 bases at V and 2 bases at J, with 12 bases in the middle. Germline V lookup: CDR1 MNHEY, CDR2 SVGAGI. CDR3 sequence: CASALEGNYGYTF. In DNA, the CDR3 is TGTGCCAGCGCCCTGGAGGGGAACTATGGCTACACCTTC.

The chain has TRBV7-3 and TRBJ1-2, with 9 positions matching TRBD1. V was clipped by 1 base and J by 7 bases; unmatched bases: 4. The CDR3 is made up of 14 amino acids. Germline lookup yields CDR1 SGHTA and CDR2 FQGTGA. The CDR3 region has the DNA TGTGCCAGCAGCTTAATGGGACAGGGATTTGGCTACACCTTC. It is translated as CASSLMGQGFGYTF.